The subject of this entry is one TCR beta chain. Profiled with immunoSEQ multiplex PCR; TCRdb holds only in-frame clones, not every one. This table holds under 200,000 clones, approximately 82% found once. This entry comes from a study of blood T cell repertoires in COVID-19. The V gene lost 6 bases and the J gene lost 3 bases, with 12 bases spanning the gap. Germline loops: CDR1 MNHNY, CDR2 SVGAGI (reference sequence). There are 13 residues in the CDR3. What was sequenced was PBMCs or T cells enriched from blood (not recorded which). The receptor was isolated from a woman in her sixties with acute COVID-19. The chain recombines TRBV6-6 with TRBJ2-7, with D perhaps TRBD2 (5 bases). The chain's CDR3 is CASRGSGSYEQYV. The CDR3 region has the DNA TGTGCCAGCAGGGGGAGCGGAAGCTACGAGCAGTACGTC.